This T cell receptor beta chain was found in a study of blood T cells in healthy people across ages. Donation came from healthy Caucasian individuals in Russia who were aged about 6 to 100. Concerning this clonotype itself: Its specificity is unknown.

For the second PCR, which ran for about 6 to 11 cycles, a sample-barcoded 5' primer and a J-beta primer mix were used. TCRdb reprocessed the 5' RACE reads with MiXCR, giving one entry per CDR3 protein. The repertoire has about 1,500,000 distinct CDR3 sequences, roughly 28% of them found once; the top ten carry roughly 8%. The CDR3 has 16 residues. V shed 1 base and J 0 bases; nucleotides not matched to a gene: 4. CDR1 and CDR2 from the germline V gene are SGHDT and YYEEEE. The study's findings and limits: Changes seen in expanded clonotypes were possibly confounded by donor CMV status left unknown.

The specimen sequenced was blood. V is TRBV5-6 and J is TRBJ2-1, with TRBD1 identical over 7 bases. The TCR was taken from a woman aged 25-40 years in good health. Here the CDR3 reads CASSLKGGYSYNEQFF. CDR3 sequence (DNA): TGTGCCAGCAGCTTGAAAGGGGGCTACTCCTACAATGAGCAGTTCTTC.